The source of this T cell receptor (beta chain) is a study of T cell responses to AZD1222 COVID-19 vaccine. General study results and limits: Just a handful of AZD1222 recipients tested seropositive at baseline. Females outnumbered males among donors, who were mostly white British; clonal diversity was possibly underestimated. After two AZD1222 doses, spike-specific TCR breadth and depth rose versus day 0.

Assay used: immunoSEQ multiplex PCR; TCRdb lists only in-frame clones, some missing. The sample carries some 87,000 clones, around 91% recorded once. About this clone itself: The target antigen is unknown.

The specimen comprised peripheral blood, sampled on day 0 of MenACWY control vaccination. The clonotype comes from an adult in good health.

The CDR3 nucleotides are TGTGCCAGCAGCCACGACACGGATAATGGCTACACCTTC. Residues: CASSHDTDNGYTF. The rearrangement uses TRBV7-9 and TRBJ1-2; D ambiguous. The CDR3 length is 13 residues. Germline assignment: CDR1 SEHNR and CDR2 FQNEAQ (reference sequence). Trimming pared 5 bases from V and 6 bases from J, leaving 13 bases between.